Listed below are T cell receptor beta chains from one sample, sequenced in a study of blood T cell repertoires in COVID-19. The protocol was immunoSEQ multiplex PCR, while the TCRdb copy is restricted to in-frame clones and leaves out a portion. The sample has fewer than 85,000 clones, roughly four fifths seen once. The source material was peripheral blood. Source of these receptors: a human donor in a cohort sampled during active COVID-19. Both conserved end residues are part of each CDR3. D genes are given only for firm matches. Clone size is given for some rows only: seen once, a few or many times, or a class if the clone is expanded.

abundance: -; v_gene: TRBV3-1/TRBV3-2; d_gene: -; j_gene: TRBJ1-1; CDR3nt: TGTGCCAGCAGCCAAGCAGGGGCGGCTTTCTTT; CDR3aa: CASSQAGAAFF
abundance: -; v_gene: TRBV19; d_gene: TRBD1; j_gene: TRBJ1-2; CDR3nt: TGTGCCAGTAGTTTCGATGGGACAGGGGGCGGCTACACCTTC; CDR3aa: CASSFDGTGGGYTF
abundance: few; v_gene: TRBV7-9; d_gene: TRBD1; j_gene: TRBJ1-1; CDR3nt: TGTGCCAGTTGTGGGACAGGCTCGAACACTGAAGCTTTCTTT; CDR3aa: CASCGTGSNTEAFF
abundance: -; v_gene: TRBV20-1; d_gene: TRBD1; j_gene: TRBJ1-5; CDR3nt: TGCAGTGCTAGTCGCACAGGGGGCGCGGGCAATCAGCCCCAGCATTTT; CDR3aa: CSASRTGGAGNQPQHF
abundance: -; v_gene: TRBV6-6; d_gene: -; j_gene: TRBJ1-2; CDR3nt: TGTGCCAGCAGTTACCGGGGTTCTAACTATGGCTACACCTTC; CDR3aa: CASSYRGSNYGYTF
abundance: -; v_gene: TRBV28; d_gene: -; j_gene: TRBJ1-4; CDR3nt: TGTGCCAGCAGTTTTCCCCAGGACAGTGAAAAACTGTTTTTT; CDR3aa: CASSFPQDSEKLFF
abundance: -; v_gene: TRBV6-6; d_gene: TRBD1; j_gene: TRBJ1-6; CDR3nt: TGTGCCAGCAGGACGGAACAGGGGAATTCACCCCTCCACTTT; CDR3aa: CASRTEQGNSPLHF
abundance: -; v_gene: TRBV12-3/TRBV12-4; d_gene: -; j_gene: TRBJ1-5; CDR3nt: TGTGCCAGCAGTTACCAGAACAATCAGCCCCAGCATTTT; CDR3aa: CASSYQNNQPQHF
abundance: few; v_gene: TRBV11-2; d_gene: -; j_gene: TRBJ1-3; CDR3nt: TGTGCCAGCAGCTTATTAGTATTCTCTGGAAACACCATATATTTT; CDR3aa: CASSLLVFSGNTIYF
abundance: -; v_gene: TRBV5-5; d_gene: -; j_gene: TRBJ2-7; CDR3nt: TGTGCCAGCAGCATTCACGACAGCTACGAGCAGTACTTC; CDR3aa: CASSIHDSYEQYF
abundance: -; v_gene: TRBV10-1; d_gene: -; j_gene: TRBJ1-1; CDR3nt: TGCGCCAGCAGAGCGGACAGGAACACTGAAGCTTTCTTT; CDR3aa: CASRADRNTEAFF
abundance: -; v_gene: TRBV19; d_gene: -; j_gene: TRBJ1-2; CDR3nt: TGTGCCAGTAGTAAAGGGGTCGGAGCTAACTATGGCTACACCTTC; CDR3aa: CASSKGVGANYGYTF
abundance: -; v_gene: TRBV28; d_gene: TRBD1; j_gene: TRBJ2-7; CDR3nt: TGTGCCAGCAGGATATACGGGACAGGGAGCTACGAGCAGTACTTC; CDR3aa: CASRIYGTGSYEQYF
abundance: -; v_gene: TRBV7-9; d_gene: TRBD1; j_gene: TRBJ1-4; CDR3nt: TGTGCCAGCAGCACCACAGGGGGTTGGGAAAAACTGTTTTTT; CDR3aa: CASSTTGGWEKLFF
abundance: many; v_gene: TRBV5-5; d_gene: TRBD2; j_gene: TRBJ2-5; CDR3nt: TGTGCCAGCAGCTCGAATTTAAAAGGACTAGCGGGTTGGGAGACCCAGTACTTC; CDR3aa: CASSSNLKGLAGWETQYF
abundance: -; v_gene: TRBV28; d_gene: -; j_gene: TRBJ1-4; CDR3nt: TGTGCCAGCAGTTTTGCGGGGGCTGGAACTAATGAAAAACTGTTTTTT; CDR3aa: CASSFAGAGTNEKLFF
abundance: -; v_gene: TRBV7-9; d_gene: -; j_gene: TRBJ2-7; CDR3nt: TGTGCCAGCAGCCTCGGAGAAGGGCAGTACTTC; CDR3aa: CASSLGEGQYF
abundance: -; v_gene: TRBV29-1; d_gene: -; j_gene: TRBJ1-6; CDR3nt: TGCAGCGTTGCTGAGAACTATAATTCACCCCTCCACTTT; CDR3aa: CSVAENYNSPLHF
abundance: -; v_gene: TRBV2; d_gene: -; j_gene: TRBJ2-5; CDR3nt: TGTGCCAGCACCAGGGGACTACAGGAGACCCAGTACTTC; CDR3aa: CASTRGLQETQYF
abundance: few; v_gene: TRBV19; d_gene: TRBD2; j_gene: TRBJ2-2; CDR3nt: TGTGCCAGTAGTATCTGGAGCGGGGGGAACACCGGGGAGCTGTTTTTT; CDR3aa: CASSIWSGGNTGELFF
abundance: few; v_gene: TRBV28; d_gene: -; j_gene: TRBJ1-1; CDR3nt: TGTGCCAGCAGTCCGGGAGGGAAGGACACTGAAGCTTTCTTT; CDR3aa: CASSPGGKDTEAFF
abundance: -; v_gene: TRBV19; d_gene: TRBD1; j_gene: TRBJ1-1; CDR3nt: TGTGCCAGTAGTTCCCAGGGGGCGAGGGAAGCTTTCTTT; CDR3aa: CASSSQGAREAFF
abundance: -; v_gene: TRBV25-1; d_gene: -; j_gene: TRBJ1-4; CDR3nt: TGTGCCAGCAGTGCCCCAGGGTTAGCTAATGAAAAACTGTTTTTT; CDR3aa: CASSAPGLANEKLFF
abundance: -; v_gene: TRBV7-2; d_gene: -; j_gene: TRBJ1-6; CDR3nt: TGTGCCAGCAGCTCCCAAACAGTCTATAATTCACCCCTCCACTTT; CDR3aa: CASSSQTVYNSPLHF
abundance: -; v_gene: TRBV5-4; d_gene: -; j_gene: TRBJ1-2; CDR3nt: TGTGCCAGCAGCTTGGCCGGGACACTAGGCGGTGGCTACACCTTC; CDR3aa: CASSLAGTLGGGYTF
abundance: -; v_gene: TRBV19; d_gene: -; j_gene: TRBJ1-6; CDR3nt: TGTGCCAGTAGTAAAGAGCGGACAGCGTATAATTCACCCCTCCACTTT; CDR3aa: CASSKERTAYNSPLHF
abundance: -; v_gene: TRBV30; d_gene: TRBD1; j_gene: TRBJ2-2; CDR3nt: TGTGCCTGGAGTCCAAACAGGGGAACCGGGGAGCTGTTTTTT; CDR3aa: CAWSPNRGTGELFF
abundance: -; v_gene: TRBV6-5; d_gene: TRBD1; j_gene: TRBJ1-4; CDR3nt: TGTGCCACTACAGGGGGCCATAATGAAAAACTGTTTTTT; CDR3aa: CATTGGHNEKLFF
abundance: -; v_gene: TRBV11-2; d_gene: TRBD1; j_gene: TRBJ1-1; CDR3nt: TGTGCCAGCAGCTCCCCGTACGGACAGGGCAATGAAGCTTTCTTT; CDR3aa: CASSSPYGQGNEAFF
abundance: -; v_gene: TRBV2; d_gene: -; j_gene: TRBJ2-7; CDR3nt: TGTGCCAGCAGTGAAGGGCAAGGACACTACTACGAGCAGTACTTC; CDR3aa: CASSEGQGHYYEQYF